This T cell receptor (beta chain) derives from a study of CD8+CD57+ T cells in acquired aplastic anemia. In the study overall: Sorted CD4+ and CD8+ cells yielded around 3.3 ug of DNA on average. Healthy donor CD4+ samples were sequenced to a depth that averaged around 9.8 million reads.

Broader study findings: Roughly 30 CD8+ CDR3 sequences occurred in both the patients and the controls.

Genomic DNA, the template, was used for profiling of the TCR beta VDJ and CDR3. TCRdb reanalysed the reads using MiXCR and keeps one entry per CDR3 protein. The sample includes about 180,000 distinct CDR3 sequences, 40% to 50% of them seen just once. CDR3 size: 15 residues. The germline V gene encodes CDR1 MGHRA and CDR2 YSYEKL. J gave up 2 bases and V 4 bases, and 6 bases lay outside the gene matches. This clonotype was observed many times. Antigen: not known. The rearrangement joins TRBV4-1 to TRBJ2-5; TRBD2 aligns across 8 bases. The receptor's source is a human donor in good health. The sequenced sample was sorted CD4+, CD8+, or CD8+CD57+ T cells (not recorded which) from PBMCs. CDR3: CASSRQTSGQETQYF. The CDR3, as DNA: TGCGCCAGCAGCCGCCAAACTAGCGGACAAGAGACCCAGTACTTC.